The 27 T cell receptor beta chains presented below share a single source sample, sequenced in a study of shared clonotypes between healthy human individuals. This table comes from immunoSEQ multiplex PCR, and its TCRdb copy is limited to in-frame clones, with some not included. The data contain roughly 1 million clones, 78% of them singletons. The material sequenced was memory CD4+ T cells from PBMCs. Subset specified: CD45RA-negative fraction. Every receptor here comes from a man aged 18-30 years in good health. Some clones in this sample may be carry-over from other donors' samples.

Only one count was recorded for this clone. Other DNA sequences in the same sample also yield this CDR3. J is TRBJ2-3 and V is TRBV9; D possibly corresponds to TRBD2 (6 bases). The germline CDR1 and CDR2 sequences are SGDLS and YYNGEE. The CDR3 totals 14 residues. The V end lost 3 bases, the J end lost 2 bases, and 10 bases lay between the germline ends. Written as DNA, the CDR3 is TGTGCCAGCAGCGCCGGGACTTCCACAGATACGCAGTATTTT. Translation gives CASSAGTSTDTQYF. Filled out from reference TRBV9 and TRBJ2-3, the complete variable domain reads DSGVTQTPKHLITATGQRVTLRCSPRSGDLSVYWYQQSLDQGLQFLIQYYNGEERAKGNILERFSAQQFPDLHSELNLSSLELGDSALYFCASSAGTSTDTQYFGPGTRLTVL.

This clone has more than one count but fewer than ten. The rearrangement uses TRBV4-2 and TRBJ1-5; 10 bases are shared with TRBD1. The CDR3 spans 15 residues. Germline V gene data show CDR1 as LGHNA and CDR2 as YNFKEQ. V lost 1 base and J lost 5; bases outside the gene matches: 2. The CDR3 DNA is TGTGCCAGCAGCCAAGTTGGGACAGGGGATCAGCCCCAGCATTTT. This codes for CASSQVGTGDQPQHF.

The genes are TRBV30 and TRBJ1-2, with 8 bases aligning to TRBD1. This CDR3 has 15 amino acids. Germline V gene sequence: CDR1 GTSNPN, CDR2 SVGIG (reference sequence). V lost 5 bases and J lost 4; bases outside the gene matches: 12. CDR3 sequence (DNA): TGTGCCTGGGGGGACGGACAGGGAGGAGGCTATGGCTACACCTTC. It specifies CAWGDGQGGGYGYTF.

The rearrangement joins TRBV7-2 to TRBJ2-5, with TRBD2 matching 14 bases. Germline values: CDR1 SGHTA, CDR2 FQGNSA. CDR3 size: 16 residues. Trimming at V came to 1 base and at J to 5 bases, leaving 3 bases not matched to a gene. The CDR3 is CASSLGLAGGWETQYF. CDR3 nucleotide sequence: TGTGCCAGCAGCTTAGGACTAGCGGGAGGGTGGGAGACCCAGTACTTC.

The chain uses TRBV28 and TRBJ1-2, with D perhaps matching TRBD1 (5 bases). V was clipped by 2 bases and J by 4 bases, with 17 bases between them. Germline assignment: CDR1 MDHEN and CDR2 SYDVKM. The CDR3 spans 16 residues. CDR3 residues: CASSLGLRGGSYGYTF. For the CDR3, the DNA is TGTGCCAGCAGTTTAGGGCTTAGGGGAGGGAGCTATGGCTACACCTTC.

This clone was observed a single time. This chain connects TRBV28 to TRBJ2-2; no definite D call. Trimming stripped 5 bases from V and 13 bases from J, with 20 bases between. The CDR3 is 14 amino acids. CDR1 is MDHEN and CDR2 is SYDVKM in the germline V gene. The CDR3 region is CASSRWQAVRVLFF. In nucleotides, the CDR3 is TGTGCCAGCAGTCGGTGGCAGGCCGTAAGAGTGCTGTTTTTT.

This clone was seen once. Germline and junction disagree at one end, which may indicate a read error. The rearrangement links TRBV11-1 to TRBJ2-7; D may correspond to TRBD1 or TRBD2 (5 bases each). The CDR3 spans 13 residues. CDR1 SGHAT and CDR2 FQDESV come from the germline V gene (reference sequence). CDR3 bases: TGTGCCAGCAGCCCGGGGCCACTCTCCGAGCAGCACTTC. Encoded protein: CASSPGPLSEQHF.

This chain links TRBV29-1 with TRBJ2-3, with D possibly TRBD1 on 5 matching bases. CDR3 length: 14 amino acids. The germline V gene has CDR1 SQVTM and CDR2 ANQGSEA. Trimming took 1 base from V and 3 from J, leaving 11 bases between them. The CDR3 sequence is CSVEAPQGTDTQYF. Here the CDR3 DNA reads TGCAGCGTTGAAGCCCCCCAGGGTACAGATACGCAGTATTTT.

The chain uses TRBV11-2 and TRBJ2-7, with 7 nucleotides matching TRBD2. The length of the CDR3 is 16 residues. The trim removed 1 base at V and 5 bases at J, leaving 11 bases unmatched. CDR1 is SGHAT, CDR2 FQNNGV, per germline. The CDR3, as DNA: TGTGCCAGCAGCTTAGGAGTGGGAGGGCCTAGAGACGAGCAGTACTTC. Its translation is CASSLGVGGPRDEQYF.

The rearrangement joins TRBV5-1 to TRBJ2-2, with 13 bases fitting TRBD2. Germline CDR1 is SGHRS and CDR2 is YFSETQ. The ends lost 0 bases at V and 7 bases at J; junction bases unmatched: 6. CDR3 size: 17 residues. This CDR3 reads CASSLEPGLAGLGELFF. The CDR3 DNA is TGCGCCAGCAGCTTGGAACCGGGACTAGCGGGACTCGGGGAGCTGTTTTTT.

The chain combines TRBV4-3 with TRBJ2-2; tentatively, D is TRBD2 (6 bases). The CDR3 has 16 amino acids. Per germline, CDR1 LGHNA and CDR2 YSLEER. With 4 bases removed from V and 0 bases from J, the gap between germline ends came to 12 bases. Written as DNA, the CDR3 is TGCGCCAGCAGCCTAGCTCCGGGAGCGAACACCGGGGAGCTGTTTTTT. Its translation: CASSLAPGANTGELFF.

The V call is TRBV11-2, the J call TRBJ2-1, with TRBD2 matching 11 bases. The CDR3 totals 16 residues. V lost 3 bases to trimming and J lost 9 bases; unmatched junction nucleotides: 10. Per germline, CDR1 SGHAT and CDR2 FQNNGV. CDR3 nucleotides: TGTGCCAGCAGCTTTCGTAATAGCGGGAGGGATGGTGAGCAGTTCTTC. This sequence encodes CASSFRNSGRDGEQFF.

CDR3 coding DNA: TGTGCCAGCAGTGAATCTGTATTGCCCCAGCATTTT. It yields the protein CASSESVLPQHF. The V and J genes are TRBV2 and TRBJ1-5; no firm D call. The CDR3 has 12 residues. The germline gives CDR1 SNHLY, CDR2 FYNNEI. The ends were cut back, 2 bases at V and 9 bases at J, with 8 bases in the middle. Combining the CDR3 with reference TRBV2 and TRBJ1-5 gives the whole variable domain EPEVTQTPSHQVTQMGQEVILRCVPISNHLYFYWYRQILGQKVEFLVSFYNNEISEKSEIFDDQFSVERPDGSNFTLKIRSTKLEDSAMYFCASSESVLPQHFGDGTRLSIL.

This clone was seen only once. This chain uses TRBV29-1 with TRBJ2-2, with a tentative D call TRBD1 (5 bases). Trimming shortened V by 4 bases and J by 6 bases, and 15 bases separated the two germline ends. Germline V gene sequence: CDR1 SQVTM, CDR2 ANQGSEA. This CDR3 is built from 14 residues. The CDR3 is CSVALGAGAGELFF. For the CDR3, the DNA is TGCAGCGTTGCCTTAGGGGCTGGGGCCGGGGAGCTGTTTTTT.

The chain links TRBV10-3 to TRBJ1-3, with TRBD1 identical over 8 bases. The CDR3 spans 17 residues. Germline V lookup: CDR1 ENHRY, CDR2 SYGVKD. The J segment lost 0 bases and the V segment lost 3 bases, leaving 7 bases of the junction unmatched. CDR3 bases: TGTGCCATCAGTGATCGGGACAGGAAAAACTCTGGAAACACCATATATTTT. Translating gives CAISDRDRKNSGNTIYF.

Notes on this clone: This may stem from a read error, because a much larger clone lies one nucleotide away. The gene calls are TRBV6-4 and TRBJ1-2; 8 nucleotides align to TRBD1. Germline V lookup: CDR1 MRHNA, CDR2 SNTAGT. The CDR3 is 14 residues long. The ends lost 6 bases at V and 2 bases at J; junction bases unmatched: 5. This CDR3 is CASSQGQGNYGYTF. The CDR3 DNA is TGTGCCAGCAGCCAAGGACAGGGAAACTATGGCTACACCTTC.

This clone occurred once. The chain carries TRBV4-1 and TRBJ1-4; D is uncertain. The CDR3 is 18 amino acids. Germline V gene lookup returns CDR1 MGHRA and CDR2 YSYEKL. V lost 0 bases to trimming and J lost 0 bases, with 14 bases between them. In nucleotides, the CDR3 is TGCGCCAGCAGCCAAGAAGGAAGGAAGGTTGCAACTAATGAAAAACTGTTTTTT. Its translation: CASSQEGRKVATNEKLFF.

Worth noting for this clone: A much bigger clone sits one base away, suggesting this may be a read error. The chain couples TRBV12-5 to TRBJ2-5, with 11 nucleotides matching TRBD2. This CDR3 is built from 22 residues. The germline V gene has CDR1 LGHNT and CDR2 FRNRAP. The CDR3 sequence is CASGLDLAGGSLVDPFQETRYF. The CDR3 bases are TGTGCTAGTGGTTTGGATCTAGCGGGAGGTTCCCTAGTTGACCCTTTCCAAGAGACCCGGTACTTC.

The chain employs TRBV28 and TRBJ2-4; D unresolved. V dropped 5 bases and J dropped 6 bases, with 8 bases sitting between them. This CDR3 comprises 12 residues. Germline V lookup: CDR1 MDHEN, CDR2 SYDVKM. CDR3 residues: CASSPLRNIQYF. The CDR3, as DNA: TGTGCCAGCAGTCCCTTGCGAAACATTCAGTACTTC.

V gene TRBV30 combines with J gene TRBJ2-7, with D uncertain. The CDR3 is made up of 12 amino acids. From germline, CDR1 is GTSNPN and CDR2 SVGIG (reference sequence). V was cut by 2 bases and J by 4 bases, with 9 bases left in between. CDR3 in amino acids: CAWSRDWYEQYF. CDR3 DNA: TGTGCCTGGAGTCGAGACTGGTACGAGCAGTACTTC.

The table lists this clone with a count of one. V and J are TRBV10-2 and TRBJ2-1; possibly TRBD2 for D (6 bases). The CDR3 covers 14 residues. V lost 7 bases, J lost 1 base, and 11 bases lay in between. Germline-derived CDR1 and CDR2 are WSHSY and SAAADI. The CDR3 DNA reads TGCGCCAGCACTAGCGAGGTTTCCTACAATGAGCAGTTCTTC. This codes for CASTSEVSYNEQFF.

The chain's CDR3 is CASSLYGDTYNEQFF. Here the CDR3 DNA reads TGTGCCAGCAGTTTATACGGGGATACCTACAATGAGCAGTTCTTC. The J gene is TRBJ2-1, the V gene TRBV27; the D gene is possibly TRBD2 (5 bases). The V gene's germline CDR1 is MNHEY and CDR2 SMNVEV (reference sequence). The CDR3 is 15 amino acids. Trimming shortened V by 1 base and J by 2 bases, and 9 bases separated the two germline ends.

The CDR3 sequence: CASSFKAAGGNEQFF. The CDR3 DNA reads as TGTGCCAGCAGCTTTAAGGCTGCTGGGGGCAATGAGCAGTTCTTC. The chain links TRBV5-8 to TRBJ2-1; D possibly matches TRBD1 or TRBD2 (5 bases each). Germline V gene sequence: CDR1 SGHTS, CDR2 YDEGEE. The length of the CDR3 is 15 residues. V lost 2 bases to trimming and J lost 6 bases, with 15 bases between them.

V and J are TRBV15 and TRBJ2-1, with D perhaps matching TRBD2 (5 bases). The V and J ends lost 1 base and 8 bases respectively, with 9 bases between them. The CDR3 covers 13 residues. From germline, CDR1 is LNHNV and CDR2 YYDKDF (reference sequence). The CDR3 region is CATSRAPADEQFF. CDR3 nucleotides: TGTGCCACCAGCAGAGCCCCAGCGGATGAGCAGTTCTTC. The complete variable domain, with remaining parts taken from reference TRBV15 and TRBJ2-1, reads DAMVIQNPRYQVTQFGKPVTLSCSQTLNHNVMYWYQQKSSQAPKLLFHYYDKDFNNEADTPDNFQSRRPNTSFCFLDIRSPGLGDTAMYLCATSRAPADEQFFGPGTRLTVL.

This CDR3 is CASSLVDAGEKLFF. CDR3 bases: TGTGCCAGCAGCTTAGTTGACGCGGGAGAAAAACTGTTTTTT. The chain joins TRBV7-2 to TRBJ1-4; D gene ambiguous. The CDR3 consists of 14 residues. The germline V gene has CDR1 SGHTA and CDR2 FQGNSA. Trimming pared 1 base from V and 8 bases from J, leaving 11 bases between. The variable domain in full, with the rest retrieved from reference TRBV7-2 and TRBJ1-4, is GAGVSQSPSNKVTEKGKDVELRCDPISGHTALYWYRQSLGQGLEFLIYFQGNSAPDKSGLPSDRFSAERTGGSVSTLTIQRTQQEDSAVYLCASSLVDAGEKLFFGSGTQLSVL.

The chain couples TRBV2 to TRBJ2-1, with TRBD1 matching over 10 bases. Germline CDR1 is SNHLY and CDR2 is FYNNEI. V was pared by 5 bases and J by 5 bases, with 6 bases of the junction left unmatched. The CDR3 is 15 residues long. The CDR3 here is CASSQGQGRNNEQFF. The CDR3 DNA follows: TGTGCCAGCAGTCAGGGACAGGGGAGGAACAATGAGCAGTTCTTC.

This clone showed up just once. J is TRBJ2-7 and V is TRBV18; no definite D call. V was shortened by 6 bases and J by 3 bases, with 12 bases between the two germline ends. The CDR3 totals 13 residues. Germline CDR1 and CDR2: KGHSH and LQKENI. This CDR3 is CASSVHKNYEQYF. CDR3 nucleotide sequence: TGTGCCAGCTCGGTTCATAAAAACTACGAGCAGTACTTC.